A single sample gave rise to the 31 T cell receptor beta chains below, sequenced in a study of T cell changes during pregnancy in multiple sclerosis. The method was immunoSEQ multiplex PCR; TCRdb's version includes in-frame clones alone and lacks a portion of them. The sample has 90,000 to 100,000 clones, over 85% seen once; the top ten hold 3.5% to 4.5%. The sequencing used peripheral blood, collected in the first trimester of pregnancy. These receptors were taken from a female donor with multiple sclerosis, enrolled in a pregnancy study.

This clone was seen just once. This rearrangement joins TRBV15 to TRBJ2-7, with 9 bases that match TRBD2. This CDR3 comprises 16 residues. Germline V gene lookup returns CDR1 LNHNV and CDR2 YYDKDF (reference sequence). The junction had 8 bases not matched to a gene; V was cut back by 1 base and J by 4 bases. In DNA, the CDR3 is TGTGCCACCAGCAGAGGCGGGGGGGCGCAATCGTACGAGCAGTACTTC. Its translation is CATSRGGGAQSYEQYF.

This chain uses TRBV10-3 with TRBJ2-5; D perhaps matches TRBD1 (6 bases). CDR1 and CDR2 from the germline V gene are ENHRY and SYGVKD. The CDR3 totals 13 residues. V was pared by 6 bases and J by 2 bases, with 10 bases between. The CDR3 reads CAISWTVQETQYF. The CDR3 DNA is TGTGCCATCAGCTGGACAGTTCAAGAGACCCAGTACTTC.

The rearrangement joins TRBV18 to TRBJ2-2, with D perhaps TRBD2 (6 bases). Germline CDR1 and CDR2: KGHSH and LQKENI. The V end lost 1 base, the J end lost 4 bases, and 19 bases lay between the germline ends. The CDR3 length is 18 residues. CDR3 residues: CASSPLGTETPSTGELFF. The CDR3 nucleotides are TGTGCCAGCTCACCACTTGGGACTGAAACCCCGAGCACCGGGGAGCTGTTTTTT.

This clone was detected only a few times. The genes are TRBV2 and TRBJ1-1; D might be TRBD1 (5 bases). V lost 8 bases, J lost 3 bases, and 13 bases lay in between. CDR1 and CDR2 (germline): SNHLY, FYNNEI. The CDR3 length is 13 residues. The CDR3: CASLWGGDTEAFF. The CDR3 DNA follows: TGTGCCAGCCTTTGGGGAGGGGACACTGAAGCTTTCTTT.

The chain couples TRBV19 to TRBJ2-7, with 7 bases identical to TRBD1. The length of the CDR3 is 15 residues. Germline CDR1 LNHDA, CDR2 SQIVND (reference sequence). Unmatched junction bases numbered 10, after V lost 5 bases and J lost 3 bases. This CDR3 is CASSPSGDSYYEQYF. The CDR3 DNA follows: TGTGCCAGTAGTCCCTCCGGGGACAGCTACTACGAGCAGTACTTC.

The J gene is TRBJ2-5, the V gene TRBV10-2; 9 bases align to TRBD2. The V gene's germline CDR1 is WSHSY and CDR2 SAAADI. J lost 1 base, V lost 6 bases, and 3 bases had no gene match. This CDR3 comprises 14 residues. As DNA, the CDR3 is TGCGCCAGCAGGAGTAGCGGGGGCCAAGAGACCCAGTACTTC. Translated, it gives CASRSSGGQETQYF.

This chain uses TRBV5-1 with TRBJ1-1, with D uncertain. Trimming removed 5 bases from V and 0 bases from J, with 11 bases in between. This CDR3 is 14 amino acids long. Germline V gene lookup returns CDR1 SGHRS and CDR2 YFSETQ. The CDR3 protein is CASRTDTVNTEAFF. The CDR3 DNA reads TGCGCCAGCAGGACCGACACCGTGAACACTGAAGCTTTCTTT.

V usage is TRBV5-8 and J usage is TRBJ2-3; D uncertain. Trimming removed 7 bases at V and 6 bases at J, with 18 bases between. This CDR3 spans 14 amino acids. Germline assignment: CDR1 SGHTS and CDR2 YDEGEE. CDR3: CASLPQSESDTQYF. CDR3 in DNA: TGTGCCAGCCTGCCGCAATCAGAATCGGATACGCAGTATTTT.

The chain employs TRBV5-4 and TRBJ1-4; D is ambiguous. V lost 0 bases and J lost 5, with 5 bases in between. The germline CDR1 and CDR2 sequences are SGHNT and YYREEE (reference sequence). The CDR3 length is 13 residues. The CDR3 here is CASSLDGNEKLFF. CDR3 DNA: TGTGCCAGCAGCTTGGACGGGAATGAAAAACTGTTTTTT. Full variable domain (outside the CDR3, taken from reference TRBV5-4 and TRBJ1-4): ETGVTQSPTHLIKTRGQQVTLRCSSQSGHNTVSWYQQALGQGPQFIFQYYREEENGRGNFPPRFSGLQFPNYSSELNVNALELDDSALYLCASSLDGNEKLFFGSGTQLSVL.

The chain employs TRBV18 and TRBJ2-7, with 7 positions matching TRBD1. J was trimmed by 0 bases and V by 5 bases; bases with no gene match: 4. The CDR3 extends over 14 amino acids. The germline V gene has CDR1 KGHSH and CDR2 LQKENI. The chain's CDR3 is CASSTRQGSYEQYF. The CDR3 nucleotides read TGTGCCAGCTCAACGAGACAGGGCTCCTACGAGCAGTACTTC.

The chain employs TRBV28 and TRBJ2-3, with TRBD2 identical over 9 bases. This CDR3 contains 18 residues. The V gene end was trimmed by 1 base and the J gene end by 1 base; junction bases not matched to a gene: 9. Germline V gene sequence: CDR1 MDHEN, CDR2 SYDVKM. CDR3 region: CASSLFGRVAGGTDTQYF. Written as DNA, the CDR3 is TGTGCCAGCAGTTTATTCGGGAGGGTAGCGGGGGGCACAGATACGCAGTATTTT.

The CDR3 is CASSFSVGGGRSDTQYF. The CDR3 nucleotides read TGTGCCAGCAGCTTTTCCGTGGGGGGGGGCCGGTCAGATACGCAGTATTTT. The chain has TRBV9 and TRBJ2-3, with D perhaps matching TRBD2 (7 bases). V was cut by 4 bases and J by 4 bases, with 22 bases left in between. CDR3 length equals 17 residues. CDR1 and CDR2 (germline): SGDLS, YYNGEE. The full variable domain, with the rest looked up from reference TRBV9 and TRBJ2-3, is DSGVTQTPKHLITATGQRVTLRCSPRSGDLSVYWYQQSLDQGLQFLIQYYNGEERAKGNILERFSAQQFPDLHSELNLSSLELGDSALYFCASSFSVGGGRSDTQYFGPGTRLTVL.

The chain employs TRBV5-1 and TRBJ2-5; the D is unclear. V was trimmed by 0 bases and J by 0 bases, leaving 9 bases between them. Germline V gene sequence: CDR1 SGHRS, CDR2 YFSETQ. The CDR3 is 15 amino acids. The CDR3 bases are TGCGCCAGCAGCTTGGGGCAGGTGTACCAAGAGACCCAGTACTTC. Translating gives CASSLGQVYQETQYF.

The chain carries TRBV5-1 and TRBJ2-1; 9 bases fit TRBD2. The germline V gene encodes CDR1 SGHRS and CDR2 YFSETQ. This CDR3 has 15 amino acids. With 3 bases clipped from V and 2 bases from J, the junction kept 3 bases outside the gene matches. This CDR3 is CASSSSGGTYNEQFF. The CDR3 region has the DNA TGCGCCAGCAGCTCAAGCGGGGGGACCTACAATGAGCAGTTCTTC.

This CDR3 is CASSLEAIYGYTF. In DNA form, the CDR3 reads TGTGCCAGCAGCTTAGAGGCAATTTATGGCTACACCTTC. The V and J genes are TRBV11-2 and TRBJ1-2, with unresolved D. The CDR3 extends over 13 amino acids. The germline CDR1 and CDR2 sequences are SGHAT and FQNNGV. Trimming left V 0 bases short and J 5 bases short, with 7 bases between.

V is TRBV6-1 and J is TRBJ1-5, with 8 bases lining up with TRBD1. The CDR3 spans 15 residues. Trimming cost V 6 bases and J 3 bases; bases outside gene matches: 7. Germline loops: CDR1 MNHNS, CDR2 SASEGT. CDR3 sequence: CASRSTGVYNQPQHF. In DNA, the CDR3 is TGTGCCAGCAGGTCGACAGGGGTATACAATCAGCCCCAGCATTTT.

The chain has TRBV30 and TRBJ2-7, with D tentatively TRBD1 (6 bases). The length of the CDR3 is 12 residues. CDR1 and CDR2 (germline): GTSNPN, SVGIG (reference sequence). V was pared by 0 bases and J by 6 bases, with 9 bases between. This CDR3 reads CAWSVGTSEQYF. CDR3 coding DNA: TGTGCCTGGAGTGTGGGGACAAGCGAGCAGTACTTC.

The J gene is TRBJ1-1, the V gene TRBV7-9; no definite D call. Germline loops: CDR1 SEHNR, CDR2 FQNEAQ (reference sequence). The CDR3 contains 14 residues. V was shortened by 3 bases and J by 1 base, with 9 bases between the two germline ends. The CDR3 nucleotides read TGTGCCAGCAGCTTTGGCGGCGAGAACACTGAAGCTTTCTTT. Its translation is CASSFGGENTEAFF. The complete variable domain, with remaining parts taken from reference TRBV7-9 and TRBJ1-1, reads DTGVSQNPRHKITKRGQNVTFRCDPISEHNRLYWYRQTLGQGPEFLTYFQNEAQLEKSRLLSDRFSAERPKGSFSTLEIQRTEQGDSAMYLCASSFGGENTEAFFGQGTRLTVV.

The chain is built from TRBV6-1 and TRBJ1-2; D is unresolved. The CDR3 has 15 residues. Germline CDR1 is MNHNS and CDR2 is SASEGT. The ends were cut back, 6 bases at V and 3 bases at J, with 17 bases in the middle. CDR3 sequence: CASSPIGVSDYGYTF. The CDR3 bases are TGTGCCAGCAGCCCCATCGGGGTTTCGGACTATGGCTACACCTTC.

V usage is TRBV6-6 and J usage is TRBJ1-4; D is possibly TRBD1 (6 bases). This CDR3 is built from 14 residues. Per germline, CDR1 MNHNY and CDR2 SVGAGI (reference sequence). Deletions cut 4 bases from V and 6 bases from J, with 12 bases between. CDR3 DNA sequence: TGTGCCAGCAGTTCGACAGGAATCCATGAAAAACTGTTTTTT. Protein: CASSSTGIHEKLFF.

This clone was detected a few times. The J gene is TRBJ2-7, the V gene TRBV5-1, with 9 nucleotides matching TRBD1. The CDR3 is 14 amino acids. V lost 3 bases, J lost 3 bases, and 4 bases stayed unmatched. Germline loops: CDR1 SGHRS, CDR2 YFSETQ. Here the CDR3 reads CASSSGTGSYEQYF. The CDR3 coding sequence is TGCGCCAGCAGCTCAGGGACAGGGAGCTACGAGCAGTACTTC.

The chain links TRBV29-1 to TRBJ2-2; TRBD1 agrees at 8 bases. Germline lookup yields CDR1 SQVTM and CDR2 ANQGSEA. The CDR3 runs 15 residues. V gave up 0 bases and J gave up 7 bases; unmatched junction bases: 7. The CDR3 DNA reads as TGCAGCGTTGAAGACCCTAGTGACAGGGGCGGGGAGCTGTTTTTT. Amino acid sequence: CSVEDPSDRGGELFF.

The V and J genes are TRBV27 and TRBJ1-5, with TRBD1 matching 7 bases. Germline V gives CDR1 MNHEY, CDR2 SMNVEV (reference sequence). The CDR3 loop spans 13 amino acids. The ends lost 5 bases at V and 4 bases at J; junction bases unmatched: 2. The CDR3 DNA is TGTGCCAGCAGTGGGACAGTTAATCAGCCCCAGCATTTT. It translates to CASSGTVNQPQHF.

The CDR3 protein is CASSEGGSSYNSPLHF. The CDR3 DNA reads TGTGCCAGCAGTGAAGGTGGGAGCTCCTATAATTCACCCCTCCACTTT. The J gene is TRBJ1-6, the V gene TRBV6-1, with no clear D. Germline CDR1 is MNHNS and CDR2 is SASEGT. V was trimmed by 1 base and J by 0 bases, leaving 7 bases between them. The CDR3 has 16 residues.

Only one count was recorded for this clone. The V call is TRBV29-1, the J call TRBJ2-7; D is perhaps TRBD1 (6 bases). Germline V lookup: CDR1 SQVTM, CDR2 ANQGSEA. This CDR3 has 12 residues. Trimming left V 6 bases short and J 5 bases short, with 14 bases between. The CDR3 reads CSVQTGSDEQYF. CDR3 DNA: TGCAGCGTGCAAACAGGGTCGGACGAGCAGTACTTC.

The CDR3 DNA is TGTGCCAGCAAAGATCTAGCGGGGGCCTACGAGCAGTACTTC. Its translation: CASKDLAGAYEQYF. The V and J genes are TRBV6-6 and TRBJ2-7; 10 bases are shared with TRBD2. V shed 7 bases and J 2 bases; nucleotides not matched to a gene: 5. The length of the CDR3 is 14 residues. Germline V CDR1 and CDR2: MNHNY, SVGAGI (reference sequence).

The chain is built from TRBV6-5 and TRBJ2-3, with D possibly TRBD1 on 6 matching bases. Looked up from germline, CDR1 is MNHEY and CDR2 is SVGAGI. The CDR3 has 13 amino acids. V was cut by 8 bases and J by 3 bases, with 12 bases left in between. This chain's CDR3 is CASGVRGTDTQYF. CDR3 nucleotide sequence: TGTGCCAGCGGCGTAAGGGGGACAGATACGCAGTATTTT.

The V and J genes are TRBV5-4 and TRBJ2-5; 8 bases line up with TRBD1. This CDR3 has 13 residues. The V segment lost 3 bases and the J segment 4 bases; nucleotides outside the gene matches: 2. The V gene's germline CDR1 is SGHNT and CDR2 YYREEE (reference sequence). The CDR3 loop is CASSSGQVETQYF. CDR3 DNA: TGTGCCAGCAGCTCGGGACAGGTAGAGACCCAGTACTTC.

V is TRBV11-3 and J is TRBJ2-1, with TRBD2 matching 7 bases. The CDR3 loop spans 15 amino acids. Unmatched junction bases numbered 6, after V lost 3 bases and J lost 4 bases. CDR1 and CDR2 (germline): SGHNT, YENEEA. The CDR3 spells CASSLGGDSYNEQFF. CDR3 DNA: TGTGCCAGCAGCTTGGGGGGGGACTCATACAATGAGCAGTTCTTC.

The CDR3 DNA is TGTGCCAGCAGCCAAGGCTTAGGGACAAACTATGGCTACACCTTC. This gives the protein CASSQGLGTNYGYTF. The chain has TRBV4-2 and TRBJ1-2; D perhaps matches TRBD1 (6 bases). The CDR3 has 15 residues. Germline CDR1 is LGHNA and CDR2 is YNFKEQ. Trimming pared 1 base from V and 2 bases from J, leaving 11 bases between.

The chain couples TRBV11-2 to TRBJ1-2; D is perhaps TRBD1 (5 bases). V was trimmed by 1 base and J by 4 bases, leaving 22 bases between them. The germline CDR1 and CDR2 sequences are SGHAT and FQNNGV. The CDR3 covers 18 residues. The CDR3 DNA reads as TGTGCCAGCAGCTTAGCGGCCAAAGGTACAGGTGGTGTCTATGGCTACACCTTC. Translation gives CASSLAAKGTGGVYGYTF.